These 22 T cell receptor beta chains originate from one sample sequenced in a study of PD-L1 blockade in urothelial cancer. Libraries were prepared by immunoSEQ multiplex PCR; TCRdb keeps only in-frame clonotypes and omits some of them. Of tens of thousands of clones listed, 90% to 95% are singletons. Sequences were derived from PBMCs, sampled around atezolizumab (anti-PD-L1) treatment. These receptors were obtained from a man aged 55 to 70 with urothelial cancer.

The chain has TRBV15 and TRBJ2-5; 16 bases align to TRBD2. J lost 4 bases, V lost 4 bases, and 3 bases had no gene match. Looked up from germline, CDR1 is LNHNV and CDR2 is YYDKDF (reference sequence). This CDR3 has 16 residues. This chain's CDR3 is CATSTGTSGGAETQYF. The CDR3 DNA is TGTGCCACCAGCACGGGGACTAGCGGGGGGGCAGAGACCCAGTACTTC.

V gene TRBV7-2 combines with J gene TRBJ2-1, with D perhaps TRBD2 (5 bases). Trimming took off 2 bases at V and 7 bases at J, with 18 bases between the two ends. Germline V CDR1 and CDR2: SGHTA, FQGNSA. This CDR3 is 16 amino acids long. CDR3 bases: TGTGCCAGCAGCTTATTGGGGAGAGCAGCCTCGAATGAGCAGTTCTTC. It is translated as CASSLLGRAASNEQFF.

This clone was picked up a small number of times. The chain employs TRBV15 and TRBJ2-5; 8 positions agree with TRBD1. Germline values: CDR1 LNHNV, CDR2 YYDKDF (reference sequence). J lost 5 bases, V lost 7 bases, and 9 bases had no gene match. The CDR3 sequence is 14 residues long. The CDR3 coding sequence is TGTGCCACCAAAAAGGACAGGGTCGGGGAGACCCAGTACTTC. It codes for CATKKDRVGETQYF.

The DNA for the CDR3 is TGCGCCAGCAACCTGATGGACACCTCATCGACTGAAGCTTTCTTT. Encoded protein: CASNLMDTSSTEAFF. This sequence joins TRBV5-1 and TRBJ1-1, with a possible D match to TRBD1 (5 bases). The CDR3 runs 15 residues. Germline V lookup: CDR1 SGHRS, CDR2 YFSETQ. Trimming shortened V by 6 bases and J by 5 bases, and 20 bases separated the two germline ends.

The chain recombines TRBV6-5 with TRBJ2-2; D is perhaps TRBD1 (6 bases). The CDR3 sequence is 15 residues long. Trimming took off 2 bases at V and 6 bases at J, with 13 bases between the two ends. Germline CDR1 and CDR2: MNHEY and SVGAGI. This chain's CDR3 is CASSYPGAYSGELFF. CDR3 nucleotides: TGTGCCAGCAGTTACCCAGGGGCCTACTCCGGGGAGCTGTTTTTT.

This clone was found a few times. The chain joins TRBV11-3 to TRBJ2-3, with D possibly TRBD2 on 5 matching bases. Germline loops: CDR1 SGHNT, CDR2 YENEEA. CDR3 length equals 18 residues. The ends were cut back, 1 base at V and 4 bases at J, with 21 bases in the middle. The CDR3 here is CASSLGSRIEEDSDTQYF. The CDR3 DNA is TGTGCCAGCAGCTTAGGTTCCCGGATAGAAGAGGACTCAGATACGCAGTATTTT.

This chain uses TRBV5-5 with TRBJ2-5; 8 bases are shared with TRBD2. Germline CDR1 is SGHKS and CDR2 is YYEKEE (reference sequence). Trimming took 4 bases from V and 5 from J; bases not matched to a gene: 7. This CDR3 spans 14 amino acids. The DNA for the CDR3 is TGTGCCAGCAGCGGTGGCGGGGGGTACGAGACCCAGTACTTC. Translation gives CASSGGGGYETQYF.

The CDR3 DNA reads TGTGCCAGCAGCCTACGGACGGGACAAGGTACTGAAGCTTTCTTT. Translated: CASSLRTGQGTEAFF. The V call is TRBV7-6, the J call TRBJ1-1, with D possibly matching TRBD1 (6 bases). The germline CDR1 and CDR2 sequences are SGHVS and FNYEAQ. V lost 5 bases and J 5 bases, leaving 18 bases between the germline ends. The CDR3 has 15 residues.

The rearrangement links TRBV5-1 to TRBJ2-4; tentative D call: TRBD2 (7 bases). CDR1 SGHRS and CDR2 YFSETQ come from the germline V gene. This CDR3 spans 16 amino acids. V was clipped by 0 bases and J by 0 bases, with 10 bases between them. CDR3 in amino acids: CASSLDREGAKNIQYF. The DNA of the CDR3 is TGCGCCAGCAGCTTGGACAGGGAGGGAGCCAAAAACATTCAGTACTTC.

The V gene is TRBV27, the J gene TRBJ2-1, with D possibly being TRBD1 (6 bases). The CDR3 extends over 15 amino acids. Between the trimmed V and J ends, which lost 5 bases and 0 bases, there was a span of 11 bases. Germline CDR1 reads MNHEY; CDR2 reads SMNVEV (reference sequence). CDR3 protein: CASSTGLGSYNEQFF. In DNA, the CDR3 is TGTGCCAGCAGTACAGGGCTCGGCTCCTACAATGAGCAGTTCTTC.

V usage is TRBV30 and J usage is TRBJ2-5; 9 positions agree with TRBD2. The germline V gene has CDR1 GTSNPN and CDR2 SVGIG (reference sequence). This CDR3 has 14 amino acids. V lost 4 bases to trimming and J lost 1 base; unmatched junction nucleotides: 4. The CDR3 loop reads CAWNQREVQETQYF. For the CDR3, the DNA is TGTGCCTGGAACCAGCGGGAGGTCCAAGAGACCCAGTACTTC.

CDR3 nucleotide sequence: TGTGCCAGCAGTGAAGCGGGTACTAGCGCCGGGGAGCTGTTTTTT. This sequence encodes CASSEAGTSAGELFF. The chain joins TRBV2 to TRBJ2-2; 7 nucleotides agree with TRBD2. Germline-derived CDR1 and CDR2 are SNHLY and FYNNEI. With V trimmed by 0 bases and J by 6 bases, 4 bases remained unmatched. CDR3 size: 15 residues.

V usage is TRBV19 and J usage is TRBJ2-1; 13 nucleotides line up with TRBD2. Germline trimming cut 6 bases from V and 8 bases from J; bases unmatched to any gene: 7. The CDR3 contains 15 residues. Germline CDR1 LNHDA, CDR2 SQIVND (reference sequence). The CDR3 region is CASRITSGRVHEQFF. CDR3 DNA: TGTGCCAGTAGGATAACTAGCGGGAGGGTCCATGAGCAGTTCTTC.

V is TRBV4-2 and J is TRBJ1-2, with TRBD1 matching 7 bases. Germline loops: CDR1 LGHNA, CDR2 YNFKEQ. With 1 base clipped from V and 0 bases from J, the junction kept 5 bases outside the gene matches. The CDR3 consists of 16 residues. CDR3 amino acids: CASSQVTGVANYGYTF. CDR3 bases: TGTGCCAGCAGCCAAGTAACAGGGGTGGCTAACTATGGCTACACCTTC.

V gene TRBV30 combines with J gene TRBJ1-5, with D perhaps matching TRBD1 (5 bases). The germline V and J ends were trimmed by 2 bases and 0 bases, with 11 bases remaining between them. Germline loops: CDR1 GTSNPN, CDR2 SVGIG (reference sequence). The CDR3 extends over 15 amino acids. The CDR3 loop is CAWSPIDSSNQPQHF. The DNA for the CDR3 is TGTGCCTGGAGTCCAATCGACAGTAGCAATCAGCCCCAGCATTTT.

The chain is built from TRBV11-2 and TRBJ2-5; 8 positions match TRBD2. Germline assignment: CDR1 SGHAT and CDR2 FQNNGV. The junction had 9 bases not matched to a gene; V was cut back by 5 bases and J by 4 bases. The CDR3 extends over 15 amino acids. The CDR3, as DNA: TGTGCCAGCAGCCCCCGAGTAGCGGGAATAGAGACCCAGTACTTC. Translated: CASSPRVAGIETQYF.

This clone was seen a single time. The CDR3 DNA reads as TGTGCCAGCTCACCAGCGGCGCGAGACTCCTACAATGAGCAGTTCTTC. Protein sequence: CASSPAARDSYNEQFF. This chain connects TRBV18 to TRBJ2-1; no clear D. CDR3 size: 16 residues. Germline CDR1 and CDR2: KGHSH and LQKENI. With 2 bases removed from V and 0 bases from J, the gap between germline ends came to 11 bases.

The CDR3 sequence: CASSPVRETQYF. As DNA, the CDR3 is TGTGCCAGCAGCCCTGTCCGAGAGACCCAGTACTTC. The chain recombines TRBV5-8 with TRBJ2-5; D unclear. The CDR3 consists of 12 residues. Germline CDR1 and CDR2: SGHTS and YDEGEE. Between the trimmed V and J ends, which lost 4 bases and 4 bases, there was a span of 8 bases.

V usage is TRBV14 and J usage is TRBJ2-1, with a weak D call TRBD2 (7 bases). Germline loops: CDR1 SGHDN, CDR2 FVKESK. Trimming took 3 bases from V and 6 from J, leaving 12 bases between them. There are 14 residues in the CDR3. The CDR3, as DNA: TGTGCCAGCAGCCAGGGGGGGCTGGGCAATGAGCAGTTCTTC. This codes for CASSQGGLGNEQFF.

The J gene is TRBJ2-7, the V gene TRBV15, with D hard to call. Trimming took 0 bases from V and 0 from J, leaving 9 bases between them. This CDR3 is built from 15 residues. In germline, CDR1 is LNHNV, CDR2 YYDKDF (reference sequence). This CDR3 reads CATSRDPGPSYEQYF. CDR3 nucleotides: TGTGCCACCAGCAGAGATCCGGGTCCCTCCTACGAGCAGTACTTC.

V is TRBV7-2 and J is TRBJ2-3; 9 bases fit TRBD2. The CDR3 consists of 16 residues. The germline V gene has CDR1 SGHTA and CDR2 FQGNSA. Trimming at V came to 6 bases and at J to 2 bases, leaving 9 bases not matched to a gene. DNA for the CDR3: TGTGCCAGCAGACCTCCTGAGCGGGGGGACACAGATACGCAGTATTTT. Amino acid sequence: CASRPPERGDTDTQYF.

This chain uses TRBV10-1 with TRBJ2-1, with 9 bases aligning to TRBD2. In germline, CDR1 is WNHNN, CDR2 SYGVQD (reference sequence). V lost 2 bases, J lost 6 bases, and 8 bases stayed unmatched. There are 16 residues in the CDR3. In DNA, the CDR3 is TGCGCCAGCAGTGAGCGTCCTAGCGGGGAGGGCAATGAGCAGTTCTTC. It yields the protein CASSERPSGEGNEQFF.